A selection of T cell receptor beta chains follows, all from one sample in a study of T cell responses to AZD1222 COVID-19 vaccine. The repertoire was sequenced with immunoSEQ multiplex PCR; TCRdb's copy has only in-frame clones and lacks some. This repertoire shows roughly 120,000 clones, around 87% found once; its top ten account for 1.2%. The specimen was peripheral blood, collected on day 0 of AZD1222 vaccination. Every receptor here comes from an adult in good health. Both conserved end residues are trimmed from each CDR3.

v_call	j_call	cdr3_aa
TRBV5-1	TRBJ2-7	ASSLVPSGGEQY
TRBV5-4	TRBJ2-5	ASSTPGRGQETQY
TRBV4-3	TRBJ1-1	ASSQTGTPASTEAF
TRBV4-1	TRBJ2-3	ASSQDQMSNRGADTQY
TRBV25-1	TRBJ1-5	ASRGLTGFVQPQH
TRBV3-1/TRBV3-2	TRBJ2-1	ASSQDGTSLRSSYNEQF
TRBV7-2	TRBJ2-3	ASSLYRDLVTDTQY
TRBV9	TRBJ1-1	ASSVGMGNTEAF
TRBV4-1	TRBJ2-1	ASSHLAGGNGEQF
TRBV4-3	TRBJ1-3	ASSQDPDRSGNTIY
TRBV7-2	TRBJ2-7	ASSLGFAEQY
TRBV6-5	TRBJ1-2	ASSLAGEGYT
TRBV5-1	TRBJ1-1	ASSGGTVGGGDTEAF
TRBV27	TRBJ2-5	ASSTNRGMETQY
TRBV4-2	TRBJ2-7	ASSQTGASYEQY
TRBV4-2	TRBJ1-6	ASSLRGVTYNSPLH
TRBV7-2	TRBJ2-1	ASSPGGSAVEQF
TRBV19	TRBJ1-4	ASSAGGWGEKLF
TRBV2	TRBJ2-7	ASIDPGQGYEQY
TRBV5-1	TRBJ2-7	ASSLRTGGYEQY
TRBV19	TRBJ2-1	ASSDSYNEQF
TRBV2	TRBJ1-4	ASRSYTGTDNEKLF
TRBV7-2	TRBJ1-2	ASSLEAGGYGYT
TRBV5-1	TRBJ2-1	ASSLALGQGAPGASYNEQF
TRBV6-2/TRBV6-3	TRBJ1-5	ASSYPLSGKDQPQH
TRBV19	TRBJ2-7	ASSRLWANAYEQY
TRBV5-1	TRBJ2-4	ASSWRTGDSKNIQY
TRBV3-1/TRBV3-2	TRBJ1-6	ASSQVQNSPLH
TRBV11-2	TRBJ1-2	ASSFALGFYGYT
TRBV19	TRBJ1-2	ATKGYAVHGYT
TRBV5-4	TRBJ2-5	ASSPSLGGGSEETQY
TRBV6-4	TRBJ1-2	ASRQSLANYGYT
TRBV5-6	TRBJ2-1	ASSLFKSGFNEQF
TRBV4-2	TRBJ1-2	ASSNDRVYGYT